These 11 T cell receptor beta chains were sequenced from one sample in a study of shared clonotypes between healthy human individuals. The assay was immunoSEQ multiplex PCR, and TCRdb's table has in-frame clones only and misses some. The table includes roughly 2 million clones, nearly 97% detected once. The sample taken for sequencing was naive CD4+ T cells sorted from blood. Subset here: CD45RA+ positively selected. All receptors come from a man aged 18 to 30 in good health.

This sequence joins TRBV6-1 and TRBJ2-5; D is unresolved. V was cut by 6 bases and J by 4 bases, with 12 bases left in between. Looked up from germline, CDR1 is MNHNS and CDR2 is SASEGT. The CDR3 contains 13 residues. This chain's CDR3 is CASRDFMAETQYF. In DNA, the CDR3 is TGTGCCAGCAGAGACTTTATGGCAGAGACCCAGTACTTC.

The CDR3 DNA is TGTGCCAGCAGCAGAACTGAGCGGGGAGCCACAGATACGCAGTATTTT. It translates to CASSRTERGATDTQYF. The rearrangement uses TRBV7-9 and TRBJ2-3; the match to TRBD2 covers 7 bases. This CDR3 is 16 amino acids long. J lost 2 bases, V lost 5 bases, and 10 bases had no gene match. Germline V gene lookup returns CDR1 SEHNR and CDR2 FQNEAQ (reference sequence).

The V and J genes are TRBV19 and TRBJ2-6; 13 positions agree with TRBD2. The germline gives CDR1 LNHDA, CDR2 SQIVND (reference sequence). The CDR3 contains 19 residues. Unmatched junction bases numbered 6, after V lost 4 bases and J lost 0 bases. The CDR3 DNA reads TGTGCCAGTAGTAACCCGGGACTAGCGGGGTTCTCTGGGGCCAACGTCCTGACTTTC. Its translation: CASSNPGLAGFSGANVLTF.

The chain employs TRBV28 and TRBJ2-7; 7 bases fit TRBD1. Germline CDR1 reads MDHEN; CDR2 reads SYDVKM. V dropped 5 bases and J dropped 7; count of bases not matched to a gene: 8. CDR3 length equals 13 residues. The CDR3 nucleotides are TGTGCCAGCAGTGTCCGACAGGGAAGGGAGCAGTACTTC. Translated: CASSVRQGREQYF.

CDR3 region: CASSLVWAAGNTEAFF. Here the CDR3 DNA reads TGTGCCAGCAGCTTAGTTTGGGCTGCGGGGAACACTGAAGCTTTCTTT. This sequence joins TRBV7-2 and TRBJ1-1; D not resolved. Germline values: CDR1 SGHTA, CDR2 FQGNSA. The CDR3 covers 16 residues. Trimming pared 1 base from V and 1 base from J, leaving 13 bases between.

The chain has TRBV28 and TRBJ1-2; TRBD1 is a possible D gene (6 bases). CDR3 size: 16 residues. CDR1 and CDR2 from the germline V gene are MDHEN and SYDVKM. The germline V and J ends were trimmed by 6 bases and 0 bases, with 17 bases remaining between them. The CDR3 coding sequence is TGTGCCAGCAGGCTCCAAGGGGGGGGTTCTAACTATGGCTACACCTTC. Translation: CASRLQGGGSNYGYTF.

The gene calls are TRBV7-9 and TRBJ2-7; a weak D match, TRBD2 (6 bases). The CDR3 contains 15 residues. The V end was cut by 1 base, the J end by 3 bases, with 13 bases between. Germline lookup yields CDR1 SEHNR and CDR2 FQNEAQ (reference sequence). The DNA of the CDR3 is TGTGCCAGCAGCTTAGGAAGGGGAGGTTTCTACGAGCAGTACTTC. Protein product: CASSLGRGGFYEQYF.

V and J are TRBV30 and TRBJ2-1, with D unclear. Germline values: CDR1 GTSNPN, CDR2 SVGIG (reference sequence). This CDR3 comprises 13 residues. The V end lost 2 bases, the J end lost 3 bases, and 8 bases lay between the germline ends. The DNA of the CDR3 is TGTGCCTGGAGTCCGAGCCGCTACAATGAGCAGTTCTTC. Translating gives CAWSPSRYNEQFF.

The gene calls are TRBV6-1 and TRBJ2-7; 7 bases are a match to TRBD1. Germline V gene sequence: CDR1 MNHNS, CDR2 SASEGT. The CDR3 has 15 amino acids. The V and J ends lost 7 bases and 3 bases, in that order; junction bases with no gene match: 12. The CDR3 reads CASKTGVGGYYEQYF. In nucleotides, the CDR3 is TGTGCCAGCAAAACAGGGGTAGGGGGCTACTACGAGCAGTACTTC.

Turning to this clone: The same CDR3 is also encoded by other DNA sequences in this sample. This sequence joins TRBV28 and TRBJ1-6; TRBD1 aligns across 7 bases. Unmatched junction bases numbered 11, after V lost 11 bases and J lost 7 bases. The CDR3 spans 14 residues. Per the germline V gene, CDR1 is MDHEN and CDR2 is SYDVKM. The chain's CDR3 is CASSPGQLNSPLHF. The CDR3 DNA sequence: TGTGCCTCTTCCCCGGGACAGCTCAATTCACCCCTCCACTTT.

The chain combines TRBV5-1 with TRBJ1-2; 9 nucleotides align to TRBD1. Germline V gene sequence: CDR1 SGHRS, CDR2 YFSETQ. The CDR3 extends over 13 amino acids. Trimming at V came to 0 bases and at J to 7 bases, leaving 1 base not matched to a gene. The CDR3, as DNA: TGCGCCAGCAGCTTGGACAGGGGGCCTGGCTACACCTTC. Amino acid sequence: CASSLDRGPGYTF.